Presented here are 3 T cell receptor beta chains from one specimen sequenced in a study of blood T cell repertoires in COVID-19. Repertoires were generated with immunoSEQ multiplex PCR, while TCRdb's copy carries only in-frame clones and drops some. The table has about 250,000 clones, around 80% seen once. The source material was peripheral blood. The receptors come from a human donor in a cohort sampled during active COVID-19.

The J gene is TRBJ2-1, the V gene TRBV6-6; D is possibly TRBD2 (7 bases). V was trimmed by 7 bases and J by 4 bases, leaving 20 bases between them. The CDR3 has 16 residues. The germline V gene encodes CDR1 MNHNY and CDR2 SVGAGI (reference sequence). The CDR3 coding sequence is TGTGCCAGCATCTCGACGGGGGGCGGAGGATACAATGAGCAGTTCTTC. Protein sequence: CASISTGGGGYNEQFF.

V gene TRBV3-1 (or the pseudogene TRBV3-2) combines with J gene TRBJ2-1, with 11 positions matching TRBD2. There are 16 residues in the CDR3. Germline V lookup: CDR1 LGHDT, CDR2 YNNKEL (reference sequence). Trimming took 3 bases from V and 6 from J; bases not matched to a gene: 7. CDR3 nucleotides: TGTGCCAGCAGCCAGGTTAGCGGGAGGGATTCCAATGAGCAGTTCTTC. This encodes CASSQVSGRDSNEQFF.

This chain uses TRBV27 with TRBJ2-1, with 10 bases that match TRBD2. This CDR3 has 15 residues. With 6 bases clipped from V and 5 bases from J, the junction kept 7 bases outside the gene matches. Germline lookup yields CDR1 MNHEY and CDR2 SMNVEV (reference sequence). The CDR3 DNA reads as TGTGCCAGCAGCCCCACTAGCGGGACGGACAATGAGCAGTTCTTC. It encodes CASSPTSGTDNEQFF.